The rows below give T cell receptor beta chains drawn from one sample of a study of shared clonotypes between healthy human individuals. Profiling relied on immunoSEQ multiplex PCR, and the TCRdb table lists in-frame clones only, not all of them. The sample has roughly 2,300,000 clones; less than 95% are singletons. The specimen sequenced was naive CD4+ T cells from PBMCs. Source of these receptors: a man aged 18-30 years in good health. Some clones in this sample may be carry-over from other donors' samples. Both conserved end residues are part of each CDR3. A D gene is named only where the DNA matches it firmly. Clone size appears in some rows only: once, few, many, or a class for an expanded clone.

V gene	clone size	J gene	D gene	CDR3 DNA	CDR3 protein
TRBV28	-	TRBJ2-7	-	TGTGCCAGCAGTCCCCCGGGAGAACCTCCGGAGCAGTACTTC	CASSPPGEPPEQYF
TRBV29-1	-	TRBJ2-1	-	TGCAGCGTTGCCCCGAGACTCCAAGGGAATGAGCAGTTCTTC	CSVAPRLQGNEQFF
TRBV12-5	few	TRBJ2-7	-	TGTGCTAGTGGTTTGGTACGGTGGGTATACGAGCAGTACTTC	CASGLVRWVYEQYF
TRBV18	few	TRBJ1-5	-	TGTGCCAGCTCACCAGGGTTACAGCCCCAGCATTTT	CASSPGLQPQHF
TRBV5-1	-	TRBJ2-7	-	TGCGCCAGCAGCTTGTACGCGGGGTCGCCGGGGGAGCAGTACTTC	CASSLYAGSPGEQYF
TRBV7-8	-	TRBJ1-5	-	TGTGCCAGCAGCTTAGAGAGGGTTCGGAGCAATCAGCCCCAGCATTTT	CASSLERVRSNQPQHF
TRBV25-1	-	TRBJ1-1	-	TGTGCCAGCAGTCAGAGGGTCGGGGGTGAAGCTTTCTTT	CASSQRVGGEAFF
TRBV7-8	-	TRBJ2-7	TRBD1	TGTGCCAGCAGCTTAGGGTCAGGGGGCATCTCCTACGAGCAGTACTTC	CASSLGSGGISYEQYF
TRBV7-9	-	TRBJ2-7	-	TGTGCCAGCAGCTTAGTTCCGGGGGAAGGATCCTACGAGCAGTACTTC	CASSLVPGEGSYEQYF
TRBV7-2	-	TRBJ2-7	TRBD2	TGTGCCAGCAGCTTAGACGGTTCGGGAGGCCGCGAGCAGTACTTC	CASSLDGSGGREQYF
TRBV10-3	-	TRBJ1-2	-	TGTGCCTCAAAGCACCGGGACATTAACTATGGCTACACCTTC	CASKHRDINYGYTF